At least ten counts were recorded for the clone carrying this TCR beta chain. TCRdb reprocessed the 5' RACE reads with MiXCR, giving one entry per CDR3 protein. This table holds just over 70,000 distinct CDR3 sequences, about an eighth found once. This record belongs to a study of early T cells in non-severe SARS-CoV-2 infection. Study as a whole: Bulk RNA taken from unsorted whole blood was sequenced, leaving chains unpaired.

V dropped 5 bases and J dropped 2 bases, with 16 bases sitting between them. From germline, CDR1 is KGHSH and CDR2 LQKENI. The CDR3 is 15 residues long. The sequence derives from an adult who was a healthcare worker with PCR-confirmed SARS-CoV-2 infection or an uninfected control (not recorded which). The chain couples TRBV18 to TRBJ2-7, with TRBD1 as a possible D gene (6 bases). Input material: whole blood. The CDR3 nucleotides read TGTGCCAGCTCATTTCGGCAGGGGTTTCCCTACGAGCAGTACTTC. It yields the protein CASSFRQGFPYEQYF.